The clone carrying this T cell receptor (beta chain) was counted ten times or more. The time point was: newly diagnosed GD, antithyroid drugs for less than 3 months. PBMC RNA was the source of the TCR library. This sample is drawn from a study of regulatory T cells in long-lasting Graves disease. Construction of TCR beta libraries relied on iRepertoire HTBI primers and on Arm-PCR targeting CDR3 regions. Each CDR3 protein gets one entry after TCRdb re-called the multiplex PCR reads with MiXCR. The sample includes 510,000 or so distinct CDR3 sequences, around 11% of them seen just once. Trimming at V came to 0 bases and at J to 4 bases, leaving 2 bases not matched to a gene. In germline, CDR1 is SGHTA, CDR2 FQGNSA. The CDR3 spans 15 residues. These records were also assigned to another study, of T cells in Graves' hyperthyroidism and ophthalmopathy.

The sequence was obtained from a woman between 25 and 40 years old with Graves disease. Source: peripheral blood mononuclear cells (PBMCs), taken at new diagnosis, from a patient treated with antithyroid drugs. The chain combines TRBV7-2 with TRBJ1-4; 7 bases are a match to TRBD1. CDR3 region: CASSLATGINEKLFF. The CDR3 nucleotides are TGTGCCAGCAGCTTAGCGACAGGGATTAATGAAAAACTGTTTTTT.